These T cell receptor beta chains were read from a single sample in a study of cytomegalovirus exposure and HLA in healthy donors. Sequenced by immunoSEQ multiplex PCR; TCRdb stores in-frame clones only, minus some. The sample lists some 200,000 clones, roughly 72% occurring once. The sample was PBMCs. These receptors all come from a woman aged 25-40 years in good health and CMV-seropositive. The CDR3 runs from the conserved cysteine through the conserved F or W. A D gene is named only where the DNA matches it firmly. The size entry is marked missing in some rows and otherwise reads once, few, many or a size class.

cdr3_aa cdr3_nt d_call j_call v_call clone_size
CASSGPILAGELFF TGTGCCAGCAGCGGTCCTATCCTCGCCGGGGAGCTGTTTTTT - TRBJ2-2 TRBV9 -
CASSLTGTETYEQYF TGCGCCAGCAGCCTGACCGGGACAGAAACTTACGAGCAGTACTTC TRBD1 TRBJ2-7 TRBV5-1 -
CASSQPVRQGFRCGYTF TGCGCCAGCAGTCAGCCGGTCCGACAGGGGTTTAGGTGTGGCTACACCTTC TRBD1 TRBJ1-2 TRBV23-1 -
CASSLPATGGEQYF TGTGCCAGCAGCTTACCCGCTACTGGAGGCGAGCAGTACTTC - TRBJ2-7 TRBV7-2 -
CASSWGQRANYGYTF TGTGCCAGCAGTTGGGGCCAGCGAGCTAACTATGGCTACACCTTC - TRBJ1-2 TRBV6-5 -
CASRIGQGFSEAFF TGTGCCAGCAGAATCGGACAGGGCTTCTCTGAAGCTTTCTTT TRBD1 TRBJ1-1 TRBV6-5 -
CASSLDPPTSGGDTQYF TGTGCCAGCAGCTTAGATCCCCCGACTAGCGGGGGAGATACGCAGTATTTT TRBD2 TRBJ2-3 TRBV11-3 -
CASSFGLAGGNEQYF TGTGCCAGCAGCTTCGGACTAGCGGGAGGTAACGAGCAGTACTTC TRBD2 TRBJ2-7 TRBV13 -
CASGSQRGYNEQFF TGTGCCAGCGGGAGCCAGCGGGGGTACAATGAGCAGTTCTTC TRBD2 TRBJ2-1 TRBV7-2 few
CASSLEGFGRQETQYF TGTGCCAGCAGCTTAGAGGGGTTCGGGAGGCAAGAGACCCAGTACTTC TRBD2 TRBJ2-5 TRBV7-9 -
CASSPTGTGLRGQYF TGTGCCAGCAGCCCGACCGGGACAGGGCTAAGAGGGCAGTACTTC TRBD1 TRBJ2-7 TRBV7-9 -
CASSVQGRNNEQFF TGTGCCAGCAGCGTACAGGGAAGGAACAATGAGCAGTTCTTC - TRBJ2-1 TRBV9 -
CSVGFAGFTGELFF TGCAGCGTTGGGTTTGCGGGATTTACCGGGGAGCTGTTTTTT - TRBJ2-2 TRBV29-1 -
CASRGQGPTYGYTF TGTGCCAGCAGAGGACAAGGCCCAACCTATGGCTACACCTTC - TRBJ1-2 TRBV27 -
CASSLTGQGKNGYTF TGTGCCAGCAGCTTAACGGGACAGGGGAAGAATGGCTACACCTTC TRBD1 TRBJ1-2 TRBV7-2 -
CASSPDRGGQPQHF TGCGCCAGCAGCCCCGACAGGGGAGGACAGCCCCAGCATTTT TRBD1 TRBJ1-5 TRBV5-1 -
CASSIRADTQYF TGTGCCAGTAGTATCCGGGCAGATACGCAGTATTTT - TRBJ2-3 TRBV19 -
CASSPGSGRHEQYF TGTGCCAGCTCACCGGGTAGCGGGAGGCACGAGCAGTACTTC TRBD2 TRBJ2-7 TRBV18 -
CASSLSAGGTGELFF TGTGCCAGCAGCTTAAGTGCGGGAGGTACCGGGGAGCTGTTTTTT TRBD2 TRBJ2-2 TRBV7-7 once
CSVRTVGSSGNTIYF TGCAGCGTCCGGACGGTGGGGAGCTCTGGAAACACCATATATTTT - TRBJ1-3 TRBV29-1 -
CASSYLAGDLSEQYF TGTGCCAGCAGTTACTTGGCAGGGGACCTATCCGAGCAGTACTTC - TRBJ2-7 TRBV6-5 few
CASSPQSGSYNEQFF TGTGCCAGCAGCCCACAGAGCGGGAGCTACAATGAGCAGTTCTTC TRBD2 TRBJ2-1 TRBV7-6 -
CASSSPVTGELFF TGTGCCAGCTCCTCCCCGGTCACCGGGGAGCTGTTTTTT - TRBJ2-2 TRBV7-2 -
CASSPGTGRYGYTF TGCGCCAGCAGCCCGGGGACAGGACGCTATGGCTACACCTTC TRBD1 TRBJ1-2 TRBV5-1 -
CASSANLLTGSYTF TGTGCCAGTAGTGCAAACCTCCTGACAGGGAGCTACACCTTC TRBD1 TRBJ1-2 TRBV19 -
CASSLKGTGLDGYTF TGTGCCAGCAGCTTGAAAGGGACAGGGTTGGATGGCTACACCTTC TRBD1 TRBJ1-2 TRBV5-8 -
CASSRWGDSPAKLFF TGTGCCAGCAGTCGGTGGGGCGACAGCCCCGCGAAGCTGTTTTTT - TRBJ1-4 TRBV5-4 few
CASSYQGDGYTF TGTGCCAGCAGTTACCAGGGCGACGGCTACACCTTC - TRBJ1-2 TRBV6-5 -
CASRGGTGMNGYTF TGTGCCAGCAGGGGCGGGACAGGGATGAATGGCTACACCTTC TRBD1 TRBJ1-2 TRBV6-1 once
CASSWDRDRAYEQYF TGTGCCAGCAGTTGGGACCGGGACAGGGCCTACGAGCAGTACTTC TRBD1 TRBJ2-7 TRBV7-2 few
CASSVQVRDEQFF TGCGCCAGCAGTGTGCAAGTTCGCGATGAGCAGTTCTTC - TRBJ2-1 TRBV10-1 few
CASSDTPGNTIYF TGTGCCAGCAGTGATACACCGGGAAACACCATATATTTT - TRBJ1-3 TRBV2 -
CASSQDPGSAEAFF TGTGCCAGCTCACAGGACCCAGGGTCGGCTGAAGCTTTCTTT - TRBJ1-1 TRBV18 few
CASSQGASTADYGYTF TGCGCCAGCAGCCAAGGGGCTTCGACGGCCGACTATGGCTACACCTTC - TRBJ1-2 TRBV4-3 -
CASSSPAQTGSYEQYF TGTGCCAGCAGTTCCCCAGCCCAGACAGGGTCCTACGAGCAGTACTTC TRBD1 TRBJ2-7 TRBV6-5 -
CASSILEQGWSPRSDEQFF TGTGCCAGTAGTATCCTTGAGCAGGGGTGGAGCCCGCGCAGCGATGAGCAGTTCTTC - TRBJ2-1 TRBV19 -
CASSSGLAGGFNTGELFF TGCGCCAGCAGCTCCGGACTAGCGGGAGGTTTTAACACCGGGGAGCTGTTTTTT TRBD2 TRBJ2-2 TRBV5-1 -
CASSSPSEQFF TGTGCCAGCAGCTCCCCTAGTGAGCAGTTCTTC - TRBJ2-1 TRBV7-2 -
CASSLGGGSDTQYF TGTGCCAGCAGCCTGGGTGGGGGCTCAGATACGCAGTATTTT - TRBJ2-3 TRBV5-6 -
CASSEGWVRGGSDTQYF TGTGCCAGCAGTGAAGGTTGGGTCAGAGGGGGCTCAGATACGCAGTATTTT TRBD1 TRBJ2-3 TRBV2 -
CASSASGEQYF TGTGCCAGCAGCGCCTCGGGAGAGCAGTACTTC - TRBJ2-7 TRBV9 -
CASSLRVDLEAFF TGTGCCAGTAGTCTCAGGGTCGACCTTGAAGCTTTCTTT - TRBJ1-1 TRBV19 -